This passage covers 3 T cell receptor beta chains from one sample sequenced in a study of OX40 agonist ivuxolimab in advanced cancers. Assay: immunoSEQ multiplex PCR; the TCRdb copy retains only in-frame clones and omits some. Counted here are tens of thousands of clones, about 88% occurring once; the ten biggest clones make up more than 15%. Sequencing used CD4+ or CD8+ T cells sorted from blood, obtained in a trial of the OX40 agonist ivuxolimab. Receptors were obtained from an adult with an advanced solid tumor such as melanoma, head and neck, liver or kidney cancer.

The rearrangement uses TRBV14 and TRBJ2-7; D possibly corresponds to TRBD2 (5 bases). The CDR3 spans 13 residues. V lost 9 bases to trimming and J lost 3 bases, with 15 bases between them. The germline CDR1 and CDR2 sequences are SGHDN and FVKESK. This chain's CDR3 is CASTLGGGYEQYF. CDR3 nucleotide sequence: TGTGCCAGTACCCTGGGCGGAGGCTACGAGCAGTACTTC.

The chain joins TRBV11-1 to TRBJ2-7; maybe TRBD1 (6 bases). The CDR3 loop spans 15 amino acids. V was cut by 3 bases and J by 4 bases, with 16 bases left in between. Germline values: CDR1 SGHAT, CDR2 FQDESV (reference sequence). CDR3 amino acids: CASSFWGQSGYEQYF. The DNA for the CDR3 is TGTGCCAGCAGCTTTTGGGGGCAGTCGGGATACGAGCAGTACTTC.

V gene TRBV9 combines with J gene TRBJ2-7; 9 nucleotides match TRBD1. The germline gives CDR1 SGDLS, CDR2 YYNGEE. Losses at the gene ends were 4 bases for V and 3 bases for J; bases not matched to a gene: 8. This CDR3 comprises 15 residues. DNA for the CDR3: TGTGCCAGCAGCCCGACGGGACAGGGTATCTACGAGCAGTACTTC. It is translated as CASSPTGQGIYEQYF.